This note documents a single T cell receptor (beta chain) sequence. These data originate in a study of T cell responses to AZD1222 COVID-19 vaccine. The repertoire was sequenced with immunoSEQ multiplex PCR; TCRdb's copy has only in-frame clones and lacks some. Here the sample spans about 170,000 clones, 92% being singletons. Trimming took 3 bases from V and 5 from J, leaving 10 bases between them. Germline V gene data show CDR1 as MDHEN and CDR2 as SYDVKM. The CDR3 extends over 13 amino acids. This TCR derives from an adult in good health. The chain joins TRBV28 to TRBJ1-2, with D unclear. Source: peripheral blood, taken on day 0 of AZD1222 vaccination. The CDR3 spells CASSFPPQYGYTF. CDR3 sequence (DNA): TGTGCCAGCAGTTTCCCACCCCAGTATGGCTACACCTTC.